The rows below give T cell receptor beta chains drawn from one sample of a study of shared clonotypes between healthy human individuals. The method was immunoSEQ multiplex PCR; TCRdb's version includes in-frame clones alone and lacks a portion of them. This table holds fewer than 400,000 clones, about 74% found once. The sequenced material came from memory CD4+ T cells sorted from blood. Source of these receptors: a young man in good health. Both conserved end residues are part of each CDR3. A D gene is named only where the DNA matches it firmly. Clone size, where shown, is once, few, many, or a class for clones that have expanded.

j_call v_call d_call clone_size cdr3_aa cdr3_nt
TRBJ1-1 TRBV4-3 NA few CASSQDRKQSGTEAFF TGCGCCAGCAGCCAAGATCGGAAGCAGTCAGGCACTGAAGCTTTCTTT
TRBJ2-4 TRBV6-5 NA NA CASSYLTGTSAIQYF TGTGCCAGCAGTTACTTAACCGGGACTTCAGCCATTCAGTACTTC
TRBJ2-7 TRBV5-6 NA once CASSLAGGGYEQYF TGTGCCAGCAGCTTGGCTGGGGGCGGGTACGAGCAGTACTTC
TRBJ2-5 TRBV27 NA many CASSLRRNQETQYF TGTGCCAGCAGTTTAAGGAGGAACCAAGAGACCCAGTACTTC
TRBJ2-7 TRBV19 TRBD1 NA CASRKGQGFQYEQYF TGTGCCAGTCGGAAGGGACAGGGATTCCAATACGAGCAGTACTTC
TRBJ1-1 TRBV11-2 TRBD1 NA CASSQRGRVTDTEAFF TGTGCCAGCAGCCAGAGGGGGCGGGTAACGGACACTGAAGCTTTCTTT
TRBJ2-4 TRBV10-1 TRBD2 NA CASSVGLAGIQYF TGCGCCAGCAGTGTGGGACTAGCGGGCATTCAGTACTTC
TRBJ2-5 TRBV30 NA NA CAWSRRSQETQYF TGTGCCTGGAGTCGCCGGAGCCAAGAGACCCAGTACTTC
TRBJ1-1 TRBV11-1 NA once CASRPVYSTTKAFF TGTGCCAGCAGGCCGGTTTACTCCACCACAAAAGCTTTCTTT
TRBJ1-2 TRBV2 TRBD1 NA CASNPGDRASGYTF TGTGCCAGCAACCCGGGGGACAGGGCGTCTGGCTACACCTTC